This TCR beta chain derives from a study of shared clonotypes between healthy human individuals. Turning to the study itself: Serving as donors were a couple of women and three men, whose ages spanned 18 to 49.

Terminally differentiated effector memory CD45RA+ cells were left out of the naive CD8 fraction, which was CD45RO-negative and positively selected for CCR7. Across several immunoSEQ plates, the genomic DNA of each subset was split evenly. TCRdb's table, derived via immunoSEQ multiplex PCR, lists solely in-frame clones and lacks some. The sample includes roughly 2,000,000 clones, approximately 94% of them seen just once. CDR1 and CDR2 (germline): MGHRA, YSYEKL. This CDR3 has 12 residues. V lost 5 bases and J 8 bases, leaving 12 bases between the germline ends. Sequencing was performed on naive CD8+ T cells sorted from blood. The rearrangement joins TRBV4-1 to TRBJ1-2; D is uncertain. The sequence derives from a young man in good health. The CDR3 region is CASSVGINGYTF. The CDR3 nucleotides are TGCGCCAGCAGCGTGGGTATCAACGGCTACACCTTC.